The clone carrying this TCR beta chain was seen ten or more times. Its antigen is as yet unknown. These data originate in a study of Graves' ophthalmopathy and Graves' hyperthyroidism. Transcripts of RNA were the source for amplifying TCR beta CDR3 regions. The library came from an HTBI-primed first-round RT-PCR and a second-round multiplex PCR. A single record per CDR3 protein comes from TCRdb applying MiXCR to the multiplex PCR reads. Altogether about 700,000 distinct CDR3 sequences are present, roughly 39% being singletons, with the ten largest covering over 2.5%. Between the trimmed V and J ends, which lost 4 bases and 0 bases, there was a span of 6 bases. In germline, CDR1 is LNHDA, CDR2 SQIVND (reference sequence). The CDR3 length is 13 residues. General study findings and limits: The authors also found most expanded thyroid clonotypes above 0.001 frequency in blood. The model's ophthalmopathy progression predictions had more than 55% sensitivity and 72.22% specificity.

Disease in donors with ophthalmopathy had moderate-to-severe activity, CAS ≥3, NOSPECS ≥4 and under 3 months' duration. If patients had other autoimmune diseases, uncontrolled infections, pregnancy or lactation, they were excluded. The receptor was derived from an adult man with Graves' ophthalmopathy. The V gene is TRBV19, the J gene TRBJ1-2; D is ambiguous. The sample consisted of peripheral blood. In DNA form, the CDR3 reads TGTGCCAGTAGTACAGCCGCTAACTATGGCTACACCTTC. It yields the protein CASSTAANYGYTF.